The rows below give T cell receptor beta chains drawn from one sample of a study of T cell responses to AZD1222 COVID-19 vaccine. Measured with immunoSEQ multiplex PCR; TCRdb has only the in-frame clones, and not every one. The sample records 60,000 to 75,000 clones, 60% to 85% being singletons. This sample comprised peripheral blood, obtained 28 days after the second AZD1222 dose. The receptors here all came from an adult who received the AZD1222 COVID-19 vaccine. CDR3s include the opening cysteine and the closing phenylalanine or tryptophan. Each record gives: clone size, D gene, J gene, V gene, CDR3 DNA, CDR3 protein. A D gene is named only where the DNA matches it firmly. Size is stated for part of the rows, as once, few or many counts, or as a class when the clone is expanded.

- - TRBJ1-2 TRBV7-2 TGTGCCAGCAGCTTAGTAGGGAACGACTATGGCTACACCTTC CASSLVGNDYGYTF
- - TRBJ2-1 TRBV11-3 TGTGCCAGCAGCTCAGCGTGGGTCGACGATGAGCAGTTCTTC CASSSAWVDDEQFF
once - TRBJ2-1 TRBV29-1 TGCAGCGTTGAACCCCCTGGGAGCAATGAGCAGTTCTTC CSVEPPGSNEQFF
- - TRBJ1-1 TRBV10-1 TGCGCCAGCAGTGAGTCTGTGAGGGCAACGAACACTGAAGCTTTCTTT CASSESVRATNTEAFF
- - TRBJ1-1 TRBV5-1 TGCGCCAGCAGCTTGGATTTGGTACGCAGCAGGACTGAAGCTTTCTTT CASSLDLVRSRTEAFF
- - TRBJ1-1 TRBV3-1/TRBV3-2 TGTGCCAGCAGCCAAGCCAGGGCGCGGGATAATGAAGCTTTCTTT CASSQARARDNEAFF
- TRBD2 TRBJ2-2 TRBV7-8 TGTGCCAGCAGCTCGAAGACTAGCGGGGGTACCGGGGAGCTGTTTTTT CASSSKTSGGTGELFF
- - TRBJ2-7 TRBV7-9 TGTGCCAGCCAAGGCCTTGGCGAGCAGTACTTC CASQGLGEQYF
once - TRBJ2-1 TRBV28 TGTGCCAGCAGTACCACGGGGGCCCGGATATACAATGAGCAGTTCTTC CASSTTGARIYNEQFF
- - TRBJ1-6 TRBV5-6 TGTGCCAGCAGCTTGAAAAATTCACCCCTCCACTTT CASSLKNSPLHF
- - TRBJ2-3 TRBV6-5 TGTGCCAGCAGTTACGAGTCTTTAGCAGATACGCAGTATTTT CASSYESLADTQYF
- - TRBJ1-1 TRBV5-4 TGTGCCAGCAGCTTGGAGGTTCTCACTGAAGCTTTCTTT CASSLEVLTEAFF
once - TRBJ2-5 TRBV7-2 TGTGCCAGCAGCCCCCAGAGTCTTAGTAAGACCCAGTACTTC CASSPQSLSKTQYF
- TRBD2 TRBJ2-7 TRBV3-1/TRBV3-2 TGTGCCAGCAGCCAGCAGCGGGGGGAGCAGTACTTC CASSQQRGEQYF
- - TRBJ2-5 TRBV19 TGTGCCAGTAGTATCCGGGGACCAGGCCAAGAGACCCAGTACTTC CASSIRGPGQETQYF
- - TRBJ1-1 TRBV9 TGTGCCAGCAATACCGGAGATCTACAGGGCACTGAAGCTTTCTTT CASNTGDLQGTEAFF
- - TRBJ2-7 TRBV3-1/TRBV3-2 TGTGCCAGCAGCCAGCAGGGAAAGCAGTACTTC CASSQQGKQYF
- TRBD1 TRBJ1-1 TRBV19 TGTGCCAGTAGCCAGGAGACAGGGACAACTGAAGCTTTCTTT CASSQETGTTEAFF
- TRBD1 TRBJ2-7 TRBV29-1 TGCAGCGCCGGAGCAGGACAGGGGAACGAGCAGTACTTC CSAGAGQGNEQYF
- - TRBJ1-1 TRBV5-6 TGTGCCAGCAGCTTTAGGAGAAACACTGAAGCTTTCTTT CASSFRRNTEAFF
- - TRBJ2-7 TRBV30 TGTGCCTGGAGTATCGGCAGGGGATACGAGCAGTACTTC CAWSIGRGYEQYF
- TRBD1 TRBJ1-2 TRBV18 TGTGCCAGCTCACCGCCCGGGACAGGGGTTGAGGGCTACACCTTC CASSPPGTGVEGYTF
- TRBD2 TRBJ2-1 TRBV3-1/TRBV3-2 TGTGCCAGCAGCCAAGTTGGAGCGGGGGTTAATGAGCAGTTCTTC CASSQVGAGVNEQFF